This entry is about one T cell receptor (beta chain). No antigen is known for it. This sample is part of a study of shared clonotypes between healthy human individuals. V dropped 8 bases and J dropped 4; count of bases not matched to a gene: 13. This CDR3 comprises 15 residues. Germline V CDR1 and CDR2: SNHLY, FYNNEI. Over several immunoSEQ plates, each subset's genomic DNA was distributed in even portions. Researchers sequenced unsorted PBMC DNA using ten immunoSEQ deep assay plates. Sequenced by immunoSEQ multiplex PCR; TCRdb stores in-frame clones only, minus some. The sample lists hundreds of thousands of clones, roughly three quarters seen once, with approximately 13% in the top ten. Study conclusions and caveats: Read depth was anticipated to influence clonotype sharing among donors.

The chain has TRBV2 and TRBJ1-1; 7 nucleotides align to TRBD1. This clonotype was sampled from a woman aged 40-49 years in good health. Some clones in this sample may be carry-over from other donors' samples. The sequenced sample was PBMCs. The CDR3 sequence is CASGREAGGSTEAFF. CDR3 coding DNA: TGTGCCAGCGGTCGGGAGGCAGGGGGGAGCACTGAAGCTTTCTTT.